This T cell receptor beta chain was captured in a study of glioma-infiltrating T cells after dendritic cell vaccination (dated by TCRdb to 2016 to 2017). Regarding the study in general: The cohort comprised approximately 15 glioblastoma patients from Phase I and II dendritic cell vaccination trials, 9 newly diagnosed and 6 with recurrent disease. Between the early 2000s and the early 2010s, patients were given autologous tumor lysate-pulsed dendritic cell vaccination. Tumor-infiltrating lymphocyte content was quantified and tumor and blood repertoires were compared in dendritic cell-vaccinated glioblastoma patients by deep sequencing of TCR beta CDR3 regions. The vaccine was prepared from monocyte-derived dendritic cells that were cultured for roughly seven days with IL-4 and GM-CSF and then pulsed overnight with autologous tumor lysate. Patients received three intradermal dendritic cell vaccine injections at biweekly intervals in the arm below the axilla. Survival after dendritic cell vaccination was correlated with TCR sequencing metrics, such as TIL content and the overlap between tumor and blood repertoires. Broad study findings and their caveats: Higher estimated pretreatment TIL content predicted longer time to progression and overall survival after dendritic cell vaccination. TCR clonality showed no direct relationship with survival, which suggests that a diverse polyclonal response may matter. The cohort was small and heterogeneous, few patients had complete blood and tumor sets, and even fewer had initial-recurrent tumor pairs. The three-group TCR overlap response model was characterized as speculative, and prospective validation of the model was stated to be required.

The immunoSEQ assay amplified TCRB CDR3 regions from approximately 1.8 micrograms of genomic DNA, or from all available DNA when less than that amount was available. The multiplex PCR relied on 60 forward primers for TCR V beta segments and 13 reverse primers for J beta segments. To estimate reads per starting template, synthetic control templates were spiked into each sample at limiting dilution. The Illumina HiSeq System generated 87 bp sequencing reads. Turning to the authors' computational methods: PCR and sequencing errors were removed by a nearest neighbor algorithm that merged closely related sequences. TCR overlap was defined as the percentage of unique tumor TCR beta sequences that were also present in the same patient's peripheral blood. This is the immuneACCESS table as TCRdb keeps it, with only in-frame sequences that have V and J called. A part of the clones is gone; compared with another copy, unresolved V genes explain less than half, and the rest is unexplained. V and J calls and clone size follow that table, whereas D and trimming were derived from the DNA. The sample table shows more than 85,000 clones, and roughly 90% are seen once. The ten largest clones represent roughly 2.8% of the sample.

In the germline V gene, CDR1 corresponds to SGDLS and CDR2 to YYNGEE. The CDR3, from cysteine to phenylalanine, totals 13 residues. Only CDR3 DNA is held: 39 bases, read in frame from base 1. V sheds 5 bases and J sheds 0 bases, leaving 7 bases between their ends. This clone was recorded only once. Its antigen remains undetermined. It has no much larger one-base neighbor in the sample; base qualities were not kept. The sample's time point, from its label and the paper: after dendritic cell vaccination, including at tumor progression/relapse. To be selected, patients needed enough residual fresh-frozen tumor tissue and more than two years of available survival data. Molecular status otherwise varied across the glioblastoma patients, but none of them carried an isocitrate dehydrogenase mutation. PBMC were collected before vaccination, two weeks after the third vaccination, and at tumor progression if progression occurred. Genomic DNA was extracted with the Qiagen DNeasy Blood extraction Kit.

Sequenced here: blood, sampled after dendritic cell vaccination. In this chain, TRBV9 is recombined with TRBJ2-3; the D gene cannot be resolved reliably. The sequence came from a human donor with glioblastoma. Read as DNA, the sequence is TGTGCCAGCAGTTGGCAGAGCACAGATACGCAGTATTTT. Its product reads: CASSWQSTDTQYF. The full variable domain, completed from the reference TRBV9 and TRBJ2-3 proteins outside the CDR3, reads DSGVTQTPKHLITATGQRVTLRCSPRSGDLSVYWYQQSLDQGLQFLIQYYNGEERAKGNILERFSAQQFPDLHSELNLSSLELGDSALYFCASSWQSTDTQYFGPGTRLTVL.